This T cell receptor (beta chain) was recorded in a study of T cells in Graves' hyperthyroidism and ophthalmopathy. Germline loops: CDR1 MNHNS, CDR2 SASEGT. V lost 6 bases to trimming and J lost 1 base, with 13 bases between them. This CDR3 has 15 amino acids. RNA transcripts yielded amplified TCR beta CDR3 regions. Carried out on the TCR CDR3, a first-round RT-PCR used the HTBI primer set. TCRdb used MiXCR to reprocess the multiplex PCR reads, holding one entry per CDR3 protein. The sample has about 400,000 distinct CDR3 sequences; roughly 15% are singletons. Clinical Activity Scores of at least 3, NOSPECS grades of at least 4 and durations under 3 months characterized ophthalmopathy patients. Diagnoses used clinical symptoms, serum thyroxine and TRAb, thyroid ultrasound and orbital computed tomography. The authors obtained PBMCs from 9 to 10 ml of fresh peripheral blood. This clonotype occurred many times.

Sequencing was done on a sample of blood. The rearrangement links TRBV6-1 to TRBJ1-3; TRBD1 might be the D (6 bases). This TCR was sampled from a woman aged 30 to 39 with Graves' ophthalmopathy. The CDR3 DNA is TGTGCCAGCAGCCCGGACAGCTATTCTGGAAACACCATATATTTT. Its translation: CASSPDSYSGNTIYF.